What follows describes a single TCR beta chain. This entry belongs to a study of T cell changes during pregnancy in multiple sclerosis. Clones were sequenced by immunoSEQ multiplex PCR, and TCRdb holds only the in-frame ones, with some missing. Here the sample spans more than 80,000 clones, roughly 90% being singletons. CDR1 is ENHRY, CDR2 SYGVKD, per germline. The length of the CDR3 is 10 residues. Deletions cut 8 bases from V and 12 bases from J, with 11 bases between. The clonotype was recovered from a female donor with multiple sclerosis, enrolled in a pregnancy study. The V and J genes are TRBV10-3 and TRBJ2-1, with TRBD2 as a possible D gene (6 bases). Sequences were derived from peripheral blood, sampled in the first trimester of pregnancy. The DNA of the CDR3 is TGTGCCATCGGAGGGGATTGGCAGTTCTTC. This gives the protein CAIGGDWQFF.